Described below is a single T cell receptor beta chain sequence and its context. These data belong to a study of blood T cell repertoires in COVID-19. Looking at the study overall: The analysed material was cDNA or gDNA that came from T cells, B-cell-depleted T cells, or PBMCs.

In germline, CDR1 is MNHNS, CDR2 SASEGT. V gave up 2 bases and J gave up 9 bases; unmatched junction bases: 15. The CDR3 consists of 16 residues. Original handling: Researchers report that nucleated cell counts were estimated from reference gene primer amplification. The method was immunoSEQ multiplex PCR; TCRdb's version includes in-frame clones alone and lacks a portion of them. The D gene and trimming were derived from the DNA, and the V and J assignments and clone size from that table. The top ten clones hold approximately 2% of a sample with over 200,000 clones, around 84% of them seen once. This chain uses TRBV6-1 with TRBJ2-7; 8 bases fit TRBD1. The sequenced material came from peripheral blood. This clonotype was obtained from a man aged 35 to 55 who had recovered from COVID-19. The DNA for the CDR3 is TGTGCCAGCAGTGAAACACTCCGGGACAGGCCTTGGGGGCAGTACTTC. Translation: CASSETLRDRPWGQYF.